This TCR beta chain stems from a study of T cells after yellow fever vaccination. Study as a whole: Preparation of fractions with low cell numbers was performed using SMART-Seq v4 Ultra Low Input.

The study's findings and limits: Among all clonotypes, a small share was observed in both CD4 and CD8 compartments. Clones from primary vaccination mostly reappeared after the booster (about 97% CD4, 88% CD8).

This clonotype was recorded at least ten times. The antigen is undetermined. Production of TCR cDNA was by 5'RACE template switching, which also added a universal primer site and UMIs. Using its own MiXCR run on the 5' RACE reads, TCRdb lists one record per CDR3 protein. The table records roughly 250,000 distinct CDR3 sequences, roughly 13% of them present only once. The CDR3 is 14 residues long. The V gene's germline CDR1 is DFQATT and CDR2 SNEGSKA (reference sequence). V was clipped by 4 bases and J by 5 bases; unmatched bases: 9. The sequence was collected from a man under 40 who received the YFV17D yellow fever vaccine. This chain links TRBV20-1 with TRBJ2-5; 8 bases are shared with TRBD2. The sample here was CD4+ T cells sorted from PBMCs, taken 45 days after the yellow fever booster vaccination. The CDR3 reads CSATKRESVETQYF. CDR3 nucleotide sequence: TGCAGTGCTACCAAGCGGGAGTCTGTGGAGACCCAGTACTTC.